The 5 T cell receptor beta chains below all came from one sample that was sequenced in a study of cytomegalovirus exposure and HLA in healthy donors. Primers for the PCR totalled 60 Vbeta and 13 Jbeta. Some clones are missing from TCRdb's copy, which holds only in-frame ones; the method was immunoSEQ multiplex PCR. The table records 95,000 to 110,000 clones, around two thirds of them present only once. Sequencing used PBMCs. The receptors here all came from a woman aged 45-65 years in good health and CMV-seronegative.

The chain links TRBV5-1 to TRBJ1-2; possibly TRBD1 for D (6 bases). Trimming shortened V by 3 bases and J by 8 bases, and 14 bases separated the two germline ends. Looked up from germline, CDR1 is SGHRS and CDR2 is YFSETQ. The length of the CDR3 is 13 residues. The CDR3 reads CASSYTTGIGYTF. Here the CDR3 DNA reads TGCGCCAGCAGCTACACGACAGGTATCGGCTACACCTTC.

CDR3 sequence: CASSLSSQGVNEQFF. The CDR3 region has the DNA TGTGCCAGCAGTTTATCCTCCCAGGGTGTAAATGAGCAGTTCTTC. This sequence joins TRBV27 and TRBJ2-1, with D possibly being TRBD1 (5 bases). Trimming took off 0 bases at V and 7 bases at J, with 13 bases between the two ends. Germline loops: CDR1 MNHEY, CDR2 SMNVEV (reference sequence). The CDR3 consists of 15 residues.

The rearrangement links TRBV5-4 to TRBJ1-2, with TRBD1 matching 11 bases. The V segment lost 4 bases and the J segment 4 bases; nucleotides outside the gene matches: 12. The CDR3 totals 17 residues. Germline-derived CDR1 and CDR2 are SGHNT and YYREEE (reference sequence). This chain's CDR3 is CASSTGQGVGKSYGYTF. The CDR3 coding sequence is TGTGCCAGCAGCACGGGACAGGGGGTGGGTAAAAGCTATGGCTACACCTTC.

In DNA, the CDR3 is TGTGCCAGCAGGGAGACGACTAATGAAAAACTGTTTTTT. It encodes CASRETTNEKLFF. The chain is built from TRBV28 and TRBJ1-4; unclear D gene. Trimming took 6 bases from V and 2 from J, leaving 7 bases between them. The CDR3 spans 13 residues. Germline lookup yields CDR1 MDHEN and CDR2 SYDVKM.

The J gene is TRBJ2-7, the V gene TRBV5-6; 11 bases are shared with TRBD2. Germline V lookup: CDR1 SGHDT, CDR2 YYEEEE. V dropped 4 bases and J dropped 5; count of bases not matched to a gene: 8. The CDR3 length is 15 residues. CDR3 in DNA: TGTGCCAGCAGCCTACTAGCGGGAGCAGTCGACGAGCAGTACTTC. Translation gives CASSLLAGAVDEQYF.